What follows are 26 T cell receptor beta chains derived from one specimen sequenced in a study of post-analysis software for immune sequencing data. Findings of the study overall: TRBV5-6, TRBV5-1 and TRBV20-1 belonged to a set of roughly five TRBV segments that were more frequent in patients than controls.

Their cognate antigens are unknown. Unique molecular identifiers featured in each of the TCR beta cDNA libraries. MiXCR was run by TCRdb on the PCR reads, yielding one entry per CDR3 protein. The repertoire holds 740,000 or so distinct CDR3 sequences, with roughly 50% as singletons. The sample comprised blood. These receptors all stem from a girl aged 5-17 years with multiple sclerosis.

V and J are TRBV6-6 and TRBJ2-7, with D possibly being TRBD2 (7 bases). The V gene lost 8 bases and the J gene lost 6 bases, with 14 bases spanning the gap. Germline lookup yields CDR1 MNHNY and CDR2 SVGAGI (reference sequence). This CDR3 has 12 amino acids. The CDR3 loop reads CASGSRGGEQYF. CDR3 bases: TGTGCCAGCGGTTCAAGGGGGGGCGAGCAGTACTTC.

This clonotype was found a few times. The genes are TRBV9 and TRBJ2-1; D gene uncertain. From germline, CDR1 is SGDLS and CDR2 YYNGEE. CDR3 size: 12 residues. Trimming cost V 0 bases and J 9 bases, with 7 bases left between them. The CDR3: CASSVVAGEQFF. The DNA for the CDR3 is TGTGCCAGCAGCGTAGTTGCTGGTGAGCAGTTCTTC.

The chain employs TRBV27 and TRBJ2-1; no clear D. Trimming shortened V by 6 bases and J by 5 bases, and 8 bases separated the two germline ends. The germline V gene encodes CDR1 MNHEY and CDR2 SMNVEV (reference sequence). The CDR3 spans 12 residues. The DNA of the CDR3 is TGTGCCAGCAGACGTGTAGACAATGAGCAGTTCTTC. It codes for CASRRVDNEQFF.

The V call is TRBV7-2, the J call TRBJ1-1, with D perhaps matching TRBD1 (6 bases). The germline V and J ends were trimmed by 4 bases and 5 bases, with 17 bases remaining between them. Germline assignment: CDR1 SGHTA and CDR2 FQGNSA. This CDR3 contains 15 residues. The CDR3 sequence is CASSSSWGAGTEAFF. The CDR3 nucleotides are TGTGCCAGCAGCTCATCCTGGGGGGCTGGGACTGAAGCTTTCTTT.

V usage is TRBV6-5 and J usage is TRBJ2-7; 8 positions match TRBD1. With 7 bases clipped from V and 5 bases from J, the junction kept 10 bases outside the gene matches. CDR1 MNHEY and CDR2 SVGAGI come from the germline V gene. The CDR3 contains 14 residues. In DNA form, the CDR3 reads TGTGCCAGCAAATCCAGGGGGCGCGTCCACGAGCAGTACTTC. Translation: CASKSRGRVHEQYF.

The rearrangement uses TRBV20-1 and TRBJ1-2; perhaps TRBD1 as D (5 bases). Germline CDR1 is DFQATT and CDR2 is SNEGSKA (reference sequence). V lost 5 bases, J lost 8 bases, and 24 bases lay in between. The CDR3 sequence is 15 residues long. CDR3 sequence: CSAGSRGEEGVGYTF. CDR3 nucleotides: TGCAGTGCTGGATCGCGAGGGGAGGAAGGGGTAGGCTACACCTTC.

The V gene is TRBV7-9, the J gene TRBJ2-1, with D unclear. This CDR3 spans 16 amino acids. V lost 0 bases, J lost 2 bases, and 11 bases lay in between. Germline CDR1 is SEHNR and CDR2 is FQNEAQ (reference sequence). CDR3 DNA: TGTGCCAGCAGCTTAGCGTCGACGCTTACCTACAATGAGCAGTTCTTC. Its translation: CASSLASTLTYNEQFF.

The J gene is TRBJ2-1, the V gene TRBV12-3 or TRBV12-4; 8 nucleotides line up with TRBD1. J lost 12 bases, V lost 0 bases, and 7 bases had no gene match. This CDR3 has 14 amino acids. The CDR3 spells CASSLALQGAGQFF. The DNA of the CDR3 is TGTGCCAGCAGTTTAGCACTCCAGGGGGCTGGGCAGTTCTTC.

This clonotype was seen a handful of times. The rearrangement links TRBV7-2 to TRBJ2-5, with 12 nucleotides matching TRBD1. CDR3 size: 16 residues. V lost 1 base, J lost 6 bases, and 6 bases stayed unmatched. In germline, CDR1 is SGHTA, CDR2 FQGNSA. This chain's CDR3 is CASSLEGTGGRKTQYF. The CDR3 nucleotides are TGTGCCAGCAGCTTAGAAGGGACAGGGGGCCGGAAGACCCAGTACTTC.

This clonotype has only one observation. The CDR3 nucleotides read TGTGCCAGCACCAGATCGGGACTGATACCAGATACGCAGTATTTT. Protein: CASTRSGLIPDTQYF. The chain employs TRBV12-3 or TRBV12-4 and TRBJ2-3; weak D call: TRBD2 (6 bases). This CDR3 region has 15 residues. V lost 7 bases and J 4 bases, leaving 18 bases between the germline ends.

Note on this clonotype: One end of the junction varies from germline; a read error may be responsible. The J gene is TRBJ2-1, the V gene TRBV5-1, with D perhaps matching TRBD1 (6 bases). This CDR3 region has 15 residues. The germline V gene has CDR1 SGHRS and CDR2 YFSETQ. CDR3 sequence reads: CASSLTGLSYNEQFF. The CDR3 nucleotides are TGTGCCAGCAGCCTGACAGGCCTGTCCTACAATGAGCAGTTCTTC.

The rearrangement links TRBV5-1 to TRBJ2-1; D is possibly TRBD1 (6 bases). Germline-derived CDR1 and CDR2 are SGHRS and YFSETQ. Trimming left V 6 bases short and J 8 bases short, with 21 bases between. CDR3 size: 15 residues. The CDR3 DNA reads TGCGCCAGCAACCCCGTTGGGACAAATCGCGATGAGCAGTTCTTC. Its protein product is CASNPVGTNRDEQFF.

The CDR3 nucleotides read TGCAGCGTTGGGGGCCGGACGACAGATACGCAGTATTTT. Protein sequence: CSVGGRTTDTQYF. V is TRBV29-1 and J is TRBJ2-3, with a possible D match to TRBD1 (5 bases). Germline CDR1 is SQVTM and CDR2 is ANQGSEA. The CDR3 length is 13 residues. V dropped 4 bases and J dropped 3 bases, with 11 bases sitting between them.

The chain carries TRBV7-9 and TRBJ2-1; D is possibly TRBD2 (5 bases). Trimming shortened V by 6 bases and J by 5 bases, and 17 bases separated the two germline ends. CDR3 length: 15 residues. Germline assignment: CDR1 SEHNR and CDR2 FQNEAQ (reference sequence). Here the CDR3 DNA reads TGTGCCAGCAGTCACCCTAGCATCCAGGACAATGAGCAGTTCTTC. Translated, it gives CASSHPSIQDNEQFF.

The chain employs TRBV5-1 and TRBJ2-1; the D is unclear. The V gene lost 0 bases and the J gene lost 6 bases, with 10 bases spanning the gap. Germline-derived CDR1 and CDR2 are SGHRS and YFSETQ. This CDR3 region has 14 residues. CDR3 loop: CASSLGAVGNEQFF. CDR3 nucleotide sequence: TGCGCCAGCAGCTTGGGGGCAGTAGGCAATGAGCAGTTCTTC.

The chain is built from TRBV29-1 and TRBJ2-3; tentative D call: TRBD1 (6 bases). Trimming removed 3 bases at V and 7 bases at J, with 14 bases between. This CDR3 comprises 13 residues. Germline CDR1 is SQVTM and CDR2 is ANQGSEA. The CDR3 nucleotides read TGCAGCGTTGATTCGGCGCAGGGGAATACGCAGTATTTT. Its translation is CSVDSAQGNTQYF.

To note about this clonotype: An end of the junction differs from the germline gene, which may be a read error. The chain recombines TRBV7-3 with TRBJ2-3; 9 bases align to TRBD1. Germline lookup yields CDR1 SGHTA and CDR2 FQGTGA. The CDR3 covers 17 residues. CDR3 sequence reads: CAGSLNVGTGISDTQYF. CDR3 DNA sequence: TGTGCCGGCAGCTTAAATGTCGGGACAGGGATTTCAGATACGCAGTATTTT.

V and J are TRBV10-3 and TRBJ2-7; 10 bases line up with TRBD2. CDR1 and CDR2 from the germline V gene are ENHRY and SYGVKD. The CDR3 consists of 15 residues. With 2 bases clipped from V and 4 bases from J, the junction kept 5 bases outside the gene matches. In nucleotides, the CDR3 is TGTGCCATCAGTGAGGGACTAGCGGAGTTATACGAGCAGTACTTC. Its protein product is CAISEGLAELYEQYF.

This chain joins TRBV5-1 and TRBJ1-1; TRBD1 agrees at 7 bases. V shed 2 bases and J 1 base; nucleotides not matched to a gene: 8. This CDR3 region has 16 residues. CDR1 and CDR2 (germline): SGHRS, YFSETQ. The CDR3 is CASSFWTGLKNTEAFF. For the CDR3, the DNA is TGCGCCAGCAGCTTTTGGACAGGCCTTAAGAACACTGAAGCTTTCTTT.

This clonotype has more than one count but fewer than ten. This sequence joins TRBV5-1 and TRBJ2-7; the match to TRBD2 covers 7 bases. Germline CDR1 and CDR2: SGHRS and YFSETQ. This CDR3 contains 17 residues. J was trimmed by 2 bases and V by 0 bases; bases with no gene match: 11. Here the CDR3 reads CASSLALGGDLPYEQYF. In DNA form, the CDR3 reads TGCGCCAGCAGCTTGGCCTTGGGGGGGGATTTGCCCTACGAGCAGTACTTC.

The rearrangement joins TRBV12-3 or TRBV12-4 to TRBJ2-5; 10 bases are a match to TRBD1. The trim removed 5 bases at V and 3 bases at J, leaving 6 bases unmatched. The CDR3 consists of 15 residues. The CDR3 protein is CASSQGTGVEETQYF. The CDR3 bases are TGTGCCAGCAGTCAAGGGACAGGGGTAGAAGAGACCCAGTACTTC.

This chain connects TRBV2 to TRBJ2-5; a possible D gene is TRBD1 (5 bases). The germline V gene encodes CDR1 SNHLY and CDR2 FYNNEI. Trimming took 3 bases from V and 0 from J, leaving 11 bases between them. This CDR3 region has 15 residues. DNA for the CDR3: TGTGCCAGCAGTGAGTTTTCAGGGTACCAAGAGACCCAGTACTTC. It translates to CASSEFSGYQETQYF.

This clonotype was seen only once. V is TRBV5-4 and J is TRBJ1-6; no reliable D call. The germline V gene encodes CDR1 SGHNT and CDR2 YYREEE (reference sequence). The CDR3 extends over 12 amino acids. Trimming removed 1 base from V and 10 bases from J, with 6 bases in between. The CDR3 DNA sequence: TGTGCCAGCAGCTTGAAGGGCTCACCCCTCCACTTT. Its translation: CASSLKGSPLHF.

The rearrangement uses TRBV27 and TRBJ1-6, with 7 bases that match TRBD1. Germline CDR1 and CDR2: MNHEY and SMNVEV (reference sequence). The CDR3 consists of 16 residues. Unmatched junction bases numbered 12, after V lost 6 bases and J lost 7 bases. The CDR3, as DNA: TGTGCCAGCAGCCACAGACAGGGTTTGCGGAATTCACCCCTCCACTTT. This gives the protein CASSHRQGLRNSPLHF.

This chain joins TRBV20-1 and TRBJ1-5; TRBD1 agrees at 8 bases. The CDR3 extends over 13 amino acids. The J segment lost 5 bases and the V segment lost 6 bases, leaving 6 bases of the junction unmatched. Germline V gives CDR1 DFQATT, CDR2 SNEGSKA (reference sequence). The CDR3, as DNA: TGCAGTGCCACTGGACAGGGCGATCAGCCCCAGCATTTT. Its protein product is CSATGQGDQPQHF.

This clonotype was observed a handful of times. CDR3 nucleotide sequence: TGCAGCGTTGAAGATCGGGGGGGAGGCTATGGCTACACCTTC. The encoded protein is CSVEDRGGGYGYTF. This chain links TRBV29-1 with TRBJ1-2, with D perhaps TRBD1 (5 bases). Trimming left V 0 bases short and J 4 bases short, with 12 bases between. CDR3 length: 14 amino acids. Germline lookup yields CDR1 SQVTM and CDR2 ANQGSEA.